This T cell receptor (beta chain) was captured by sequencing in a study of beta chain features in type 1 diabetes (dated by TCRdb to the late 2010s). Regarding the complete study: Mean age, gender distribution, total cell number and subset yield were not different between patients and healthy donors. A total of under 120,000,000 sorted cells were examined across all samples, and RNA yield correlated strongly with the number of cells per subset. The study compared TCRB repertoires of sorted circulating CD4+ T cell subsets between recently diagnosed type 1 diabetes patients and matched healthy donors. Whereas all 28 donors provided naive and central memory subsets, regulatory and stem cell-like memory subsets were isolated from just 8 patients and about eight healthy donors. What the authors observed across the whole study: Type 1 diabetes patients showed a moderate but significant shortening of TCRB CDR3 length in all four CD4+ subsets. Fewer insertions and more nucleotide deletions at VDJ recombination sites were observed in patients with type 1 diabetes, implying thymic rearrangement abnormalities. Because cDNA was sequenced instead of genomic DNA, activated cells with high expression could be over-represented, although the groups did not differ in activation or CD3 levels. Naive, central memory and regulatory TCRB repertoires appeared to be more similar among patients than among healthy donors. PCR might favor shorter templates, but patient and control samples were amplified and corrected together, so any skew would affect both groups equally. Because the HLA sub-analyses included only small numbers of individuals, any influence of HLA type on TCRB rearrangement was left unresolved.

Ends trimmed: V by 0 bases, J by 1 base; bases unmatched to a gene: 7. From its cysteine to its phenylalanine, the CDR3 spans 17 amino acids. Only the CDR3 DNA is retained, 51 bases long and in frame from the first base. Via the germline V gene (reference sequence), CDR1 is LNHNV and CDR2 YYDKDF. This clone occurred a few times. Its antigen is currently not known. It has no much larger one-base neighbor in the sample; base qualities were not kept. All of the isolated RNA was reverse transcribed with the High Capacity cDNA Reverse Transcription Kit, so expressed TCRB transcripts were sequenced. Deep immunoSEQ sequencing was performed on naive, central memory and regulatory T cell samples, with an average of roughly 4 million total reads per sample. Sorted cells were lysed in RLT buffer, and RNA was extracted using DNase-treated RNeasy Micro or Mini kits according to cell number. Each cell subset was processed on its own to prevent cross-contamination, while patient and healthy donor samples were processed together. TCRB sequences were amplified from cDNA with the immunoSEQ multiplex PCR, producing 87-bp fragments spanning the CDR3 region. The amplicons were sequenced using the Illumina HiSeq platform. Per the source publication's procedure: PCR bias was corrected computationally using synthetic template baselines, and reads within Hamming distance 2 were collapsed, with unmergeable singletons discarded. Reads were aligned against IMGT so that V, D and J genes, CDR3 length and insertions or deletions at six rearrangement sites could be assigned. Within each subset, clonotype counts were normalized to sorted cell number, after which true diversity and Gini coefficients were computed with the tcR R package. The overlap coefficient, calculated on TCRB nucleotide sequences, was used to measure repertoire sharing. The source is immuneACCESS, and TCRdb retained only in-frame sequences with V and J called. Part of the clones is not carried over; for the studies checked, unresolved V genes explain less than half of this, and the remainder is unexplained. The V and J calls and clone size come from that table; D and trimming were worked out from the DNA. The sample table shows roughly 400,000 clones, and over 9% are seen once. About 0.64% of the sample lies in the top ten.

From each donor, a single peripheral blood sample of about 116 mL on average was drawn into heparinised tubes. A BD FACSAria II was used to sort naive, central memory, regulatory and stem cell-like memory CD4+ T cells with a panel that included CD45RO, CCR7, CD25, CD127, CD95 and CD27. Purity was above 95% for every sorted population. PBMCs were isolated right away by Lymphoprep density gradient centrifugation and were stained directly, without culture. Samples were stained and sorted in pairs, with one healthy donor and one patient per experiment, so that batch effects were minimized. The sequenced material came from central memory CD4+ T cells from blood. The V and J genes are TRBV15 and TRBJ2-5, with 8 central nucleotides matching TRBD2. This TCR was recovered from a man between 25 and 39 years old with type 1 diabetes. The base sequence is TGTGCCACCAGCAGAGATTGGCTAGCGGGTTTCCAAGAGACCCAGTACTTC. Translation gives CATSRDWLAGFQETQYF.